Below are 19 T cell receptor beta chains sequenced from a single sample in a study of technical replicates of blood from a few donors. Only in-frame clones appear in the TCRdb table, and some are missing; sequencing was by immunoSEQ multiplex PCR. Of around 70,000 clones detected, about 94% appear once; the ten largest clones hold about 0.4%. Material: T cells isolated from PBMCs. The receptors were sampled from a human donor in good health.

The chain couples TRBV18 to TRBJ1-1; TRBD1 agrees at 9 bases. CDR3 length equals 16 residues. Looked up from germline, CDR1 is KGHSH and CDR2 is LQKENI. V lost 3 bases, J lost 0 bases, and 5 bases stayed unmatched. The CDR3: CASSPGQGLMNTEAFF. The CDR3 nucleotides read TGTGCCAGCTCACCGGGACAGGGCCTAATGAACACTGAAGCTTTCTTT.

The CDR3 reads CASSVRDRDGYTF. In DNA form, the CDR3 reads TGTGCCAGCAGCGTTCGGGACAGGGACGGCTACACCTTC. V and J are TRBV9 and TRBJ1-2, with 9 bases identical to TRBD1. CDR3 size: 13 residues. The ends lost 2 bases at V and 8 bases at J; junction bases unmatched: 4. Germline V gene data show CDR1 as SGDLS and CDR2 as YYNGEE.

The genes are TRBV4-1 and TRBJ2-2; 7 nucleotides agree with TRBD1. The CDR3 spans 15 residues. The trim removed 2 bases at V and 7 bases at J, leaving 7 bases unmatched. Germline V gene lookup returns CDR1 MGHRA and CDR2 YSYEKL. The CDR3 DNA reads TGCGCCAGCAGCCAAAGAGGACAGGCGGACGGGGAGCTGTTTTTT. This translates into CASSQRGQADGELFF.

V is TRBV6-5 and J is TRBJ2-3, with 7 bases that match TRBD2. CDR1 MNHEY and CDR2 SVGAGI come from the germline V gene. The CDR3 spans 15 residues. Trimming at V came to 6 bases and at J to 0 bases, leaving 6 bases not matched to a gene. Here the CDR3 DNA reads TGTGCCAGCAGATTCCCAGCGGGGAGCACAGATACGCAGTATTTT. Translating it yields CASRFPAGSTDTQYF.

The chain joins TRBV14 to TRBJ1-2; D is unresolved. Trimming took 3 bases from V and 8 from J, leaving 7 bases between them. This CDR3 has 11 residues. CDR1 SGHDN and CDR2 FVKESK come from the germline V gene. CDR3 DNA sequence: TGTGCCAGCAGCCATGGCACGGGCTACACCTTC. Translating gives CASSHGTGYTF.

This clone was counted once. The J gene is TRBJ2-4, the V gene TRBV28; possibly TRBD2 for D (6 bases). Germline V lookup: CDR1 MDHEN, CDR2 SYDVKM. Trimming removed 5 bases from V and 0 bases from J, with 17 bases in between. The CDR3 is made up of 17 amino acids. The CDR3 reads CASSIKLGGLAKNIQYF. In nucleotides, the CDR3 is TGTGCCAGCAGTATAAAGTTGGGAGGACTAGCCAAAAACATTCAGTACTTC.

This chain connects TRBV2 to TRBJ1-4; 9 bases line up with TRBD1. Germline V CDR1 and CDR2: SNHLY, FYNNEI. Trimming cost V 6 bases and J 1 base; bases outside gene matches: 9. CDR3 length: 17 residues. The DNA of the CDR3 is TGTGCCAGCAGAGGAGATGGGACAGGGCTAACTAATGAAAAACTGTTTTTT. Translated, it gives CASRGDGTGLTNEKLFF.

The chain couples TRBV6-6 to TRBJ2-7; 10 nucleotides align to TRBD2. Germline CDR1 MNHNY, CDR2 SVGAGI (reference sequence). The trim removed 8 bases at V and 3 bases at J, leaving 1 base unmatched. This CDR3 comprises 12 residues. Here the CDR3 reads CASSSGSYEQYF. The CDR3 bases are TGTGCCAGCTCTAGCGGGAGCTACGAGCAGTACTTC.

The chain is built from TRBV7-9 and TRBJ2-1, with D perhaps matching TRBD2 (5 bases). Trimming took 5 bases from V and 3 from J, leaving 14 bases between them. The germline gives CDR1 SEHNR, CDR2 FQNEAQ (reference sequence). The CDR3 is made up of 15 amino acids. CDR3 loop: CASSRPGGLYNEQFF. The DNA for the CDR3 is TGTGCCAGCAGCAGACCTGGCGGACTCTACAATGAGCAGTTCTTC.

The chain uses TRBV28 and TRBJ2-1, with 8 bases that match TRBD2. This CDR3 region has 15 residues. The junction had 7 bases not matched to a gene; V was cut back by 3 bases and J by 6 bases. The germline gives CDR1 MDHEN, CDR2 SYDVKM. The CDR3 region has the DNA TGTGCCAGCAGTTTGGAGCGGGAGTTAAGCAATGAGCAGTTCTTC. Translated, it gives CASSLERELSNEQFF.

The J gene is TRBJ2-2, the V gene TRBV6-4; no clear D. Per germline, CDR1 MRHNA and CDR2 SNTAGT. This CDR3 is 14 amino acids long. V lost 4 bases and J lost 7, with 13 bases in between. CDR3 protein: CASSGEEFSGELFF. Written as DNA, the CDR3 is TGTGCCAGCAGTGGTGAGGAGTTCAGCGGGGAGCTGTTTTTT.

The gene calls are TRBV19 and TRBJ2-3; perhaps TRBD1 as D (5 bases). V lost 2 bases, J lost 0 bases, and 12 bases lay in between. Germline V gene data show CDR1 as LNHDA and CDR2 as SQIVND (reference sequence). The CDR3 sequence is 16 residues long. The CDR3 is CASSIPDRGSTDTQYF. The CDR3 DNA follows: TGTGCCAGTAGTATACCGGATAGGGGCAGCACAGATACGCAGTATTTT.

The V and J genes are TRBV30 and TRBJ2-1; 10 nucleotides match TRBD2. The V gene end was trimmed by 1 base and the J gene end by 0 bases; junction bases not matched to a gene: 0. The CDR3 is 15 residues long. Germline V gene sequence: CDR1 GTSNPN, CDR2 SVGIG (reference sequence). The CDR3 bases are TGTGCCTGGAGTGCTAGCGGGAGCTCCTACAATGAGCAGTTCTTC. As protein: CAWSASGSSYNEQFF.

The V gene is TRBV6-1, the J gene TRBJ2-2, with a tentative D call TRBD2 (5 bases). Germline V gene lookup returns CDR1 MNHNS and CDR2 SASEGT. The CDR3 has 15 residues. V gave up 4 bases and J gave up 5 bases, with 14 bases separating them. The CDR3 DNA sequence: TGTGCCAGCAGTGGAGTGTCCCGGGATACCGGGGAGCTGTTTTTT. As protein: CASSGVSRDTGELFF.

This chain links TRBV5-1 with TRBJ2-1; 10 positions agree with TRBD2. V dropped 4 bases and J dropped 4; count of bases not matched to a gene: 5. CDR1 is SGHRS, CDR2 YFSETQ, per germline. The CDR3 is made up of 15 amino acids. CDR3 sequence (DNA): TGCGCCAGCAGCATAGGACTAGCGGAATACAATGAGCAGTTCTTC. Translation gives CASSIGLAEYNEQFF.

CDR3 loop: CASSYGVPNQPQHF. CDR3 DNA sequence: TGTGCCAGCAGTTATGGAGTACCCAATCAGCCCCAGCATTTT. The chain uses TRBV6-5 and TRBJ1-5; D is ambiguous. Per germline, CDR1 MNHEY and CDR2 SVGAGI. Trimming cost V 3 bases and J 3 bases, with 9 bases left between them. The CDR3 extends over 14 amino acids.

This chain joins TRBV29-1 and TRBJ1-5, with D tentatively TRBD1 (6 bases). V was trimmed by 1 base and J by 7 bases, leaving 14 bases between them. CDR1 and CDR2 (germline): SQVTM, ANQGSEA. CDR3 length equals 14 residues. CDR3 in DNA: TGCAGCGTTGAAGTGGTGGGGGCTGGACAGCCCCAGCATTTT. Protein product: CSVEVVGAGQPQHF.

Comments on this clone: In the same sample, other DNA sequences code for this CDR3. The chain has TRBV5-4 and TRBJ2-7; TRBD1 agrees at 11 bases. Trimming took 2 bases from V and 4 from J; bases not matched to a gene: 5. Germline V gene lookup returns CDR1 SGHNT and CDR2 YYREEE (reference sequence). The CDR3 extends over 15 amino acids. CDR3 residues: CASSLPGQGVYEQYF. CDR3 bases: TGTGCCAGCAGCTTACCGGGACAGGGGGTATACGAGCAGTACTTC.

The chain combines TRBV7-9 with TRBJ1-1; 7 bases are a match to TRBD1. The CDR3 has 14 amino acids. With V trimmed by 8 bases and J by 0 bases, 6 bases remained unmatched. Per germline, CDR1 SEHNR and CDR2 FQNEAQ (reference sequence). The CDR3 sequence is CASQSGTVNTEAFF. The CDR3 DNA reads as TGTGCCAGCCAATCCGGGACAGTGAACACTGAAGCTTTCTTT.